The rows below give T cell receptor beta chains drawn from one sample of a study of PD-1 blockade in classical Hodgkin lymphoma. Method: immunoSEQ multiplex PCR; TCRdb's copy keeps in-frame clones and lacks some. The sample has 13,000 to 15,000 clones; approximately 77% are singletons. This material consisted of peripheral blood mononuclear cells (PBMCs), taken at baseline. These receptors were taken from a human donor with classical Hodgkin lymphoma. Both conserved end residues are part of each CDR3. D genes are given only for firm matches. The listing skips clone size in some rows; elsewhere it reads once, few, many or a size class.

D	J	V	size	DNA	CDR3
-	TRBJ2-1	TRBV27	-	TGTGCCAGCAGTTTTGGCCCTCACGACGGGGGCAATGAGCAGTTCTTC	CASSFGPHDGGNEQFF
-	TRBJ1-5	TRBV4-1	-	TGCGCCAGCAGCCAAGATCTTAGGATCTTGGGGCGGTATAGCAATCAGCCCCAGCATTTT	CASSQDLRILGRYSNQPQHF
-	TRBJ1-3	TRBV2	-	TGTGCCAGCAGCGACTACCGAAACACCATATATTTT	CASSDYRNTIYF
-	TRBJ2-7	TRBV7-6	-	TGTGCCAGCAGCACATCGGGGGACTCCTACGAGCAGTACTTC	CASSTSGDSYEQYF
TRBD1	TRBJ1-6	TRBV7-6	-	TGTGCCAGCAGCTTAGAGGTTCAGGGGGCAAATTCACCCCTCCACTTT	CASSLEVQGANSPLHF
-	TRBJ1-2	TRBV10-3	-	TGTGCCATCAGCCTTGGGGAAAACTATGGCTACACCTTC	CAISLGENYGYTF
-	TRBJ1-3	TRBV28	-	TGTGCCAGCAGTTTATTTTCTCGTGGAAACACCATATATTTT	CASSLFSRGNTIYF
-	TRBJ1-2	TRBV5-4	-	TGTGCCAGCAGCTTTAGGGACCTAAAGGGCTACACCTTC	CASSFRDLKGYTF
TRBD1	TRBJ1-2	TRBV14	-	TGTGCCAGCACCCGACAGGGCGCGGAGGGCTACACCTTC	CASTRQGAEGYTF
-	TRBJ1-1	TRBV28	-	TGTGCCAGCAGTAGGACCGTCCTGGCTTTCTTT	CASSRTVLAFF
TRBD1	TRBJ2-5	TRBV7-9	-	TGTGCCAGCAGCTCCAGGGGGCCAGAGACCCAGTACTTC	CASSSRGPETQYF
TRBD1	TRBJ2-3	TRBV11-1	-	TGTGCCAGCAGCCCCCGACAGGGGGCTATGGATACGCAGTATTTT	CASSPRQGAMDTQYF
TRBD1	TRBJ2-7	TRBV27	-	TGTGCCAGCAGTCTACGACAGGGCTACCTGGGTGAGCAGTACTTC	CASSLRQGYLGEQYF
-	TRBJ2-5	TRBV19	-	TGTGCCAGTACCGAATCGGGCTCGTACCAAGAGACCCAGTACTTC	CASTESGSYQETQYF
-	TRBJ1-5	TRBV12-1	-	TGTGCCAGCAGCCTCTTGGGGGGCGGACAGCCCCAGCATTTT	CASSLLGGGQPQHF
TRBD2	TRBJ2-1	TRBV11-2	-	TGTGCCAGCAGCTTAGATCGAGCGGGAAATGAGCAGTTCTTC	CASSLDRAGNEQFF
TRBD2	TRBJ2-5	TRBV10-3	-	TGTGCCATCGGGTTAAGCGGGGGGGTCCAAGAGACCCAGTACTTC	CAIGLSGGVQETQYF
-	TRBJ1-1	TRBV6-6	-	TGTGCCAGCAGTTACTACGGGGAAGCTTTCTTT	CASSYYGEAFF
-	TRBJ1-1	TRBV19	-	TGTGCCATGAAAGACCAAGCGGGCACTGAAGCTTTCTTT	CAMKDQAGTEAFF
-	TRBJ1-5	TRBV19	-	TGTGCCAGTAAAAGACCGTACGGCAATCAGCCCCAGCATTTT	CASKRPYGNQPQHF
-	TRBJ1-2	TRBV7-9	-	TGTGCCAGCGAATTTGGGTTGGGTAGGGATGGCTACACCTTC	CASEFGLGRDGYTF
-	TRBJ2-4	TRBV5-1	-	TGCGCCAGCAGCTTTGGCCAAGCGGAGAACATTCAGTACTTC	CASSFGQAENIQYF
-	TRBJ2-3	TRBV9	-	TGTGCCAGCAATTCGGGAGAGAATGCGGGAGATACGCAGTATTTT	CASNSGENAGDTQYF
TRBD1	TRBJ2-5	TRBV28	-	TGTGCCAGCAGTAACTCTCGGACGGGACAGGGGTTAGAGACCCAGTACTTC	CASSNSRTGQGLETQYF
-	TRBJ2-5	TRBV4-2	-	TGTGCCAGCAGCCCCTTACCTGTGATACAGACAACGTACCAAGAGACCCAGTACTTC	CASSPLPVIQTTYQETQYF
TRBD1	TRBJ1-4	TRBV28	-	TGTGCCAGCAGTCCCGGGACAGGGGACGAAAAACTGTTTTTT	CASSPGTGDEKLFF
TRBD1	TRBJ1-1	TRBV28	-	TGTGCCAGCAGTGCCCAGGGGGCCTTCCCCACTGAAGCTTTCTTT	CASSAQGAFPTEAFF
-	TRBJ1-6	TRBV6-1	-	TGTGCCAGCAGTGAAGGGCAGGATAATTCACCCCTCCACTTT	CASSEGQDNSPLHF
TRBD1	TRBJ2-3	TRBV5-1	-	TGCGCCAGCAGCTTGGGACAGGGGTTGGGTACAGATACGCAGTATTTT	CASSLGQGLGTDTQYF
-	TRBJ1-6	TRBV21-1	-	TGTGCCAGCATCCGAAGTCGGGGGAGCTCCTATAATTCACCCCTCCACTTT	CASIRSRGSSYNSPLHF
-	TRBJ2-7	TRBV11-2	-	TGTGCCAGCAGCAGGGGACCGGGCACTACCGTATCCTACGAGCAGTACTTC	CASSRGPGTTVSYEQYF
TRBD2	TRBJ2-3	TRBV2	once	TGTGCTCTGAGAGCGGGGAAGAGCACAGATACGCAGTATTTT	CALRAGKSTDTQYF
TRBD1	TRBJ2-7	TRBV27	-	TGTGCCAGCATGGACAGGGGCGAATCCTACGAGCAGTACTTC	CASMDRGESYEQYF
TRBD1	TRBJ2-7	TRBV9	-	TGTGCCAGCAGCCTGGGACAGGGGGCTTACGAGCAGTACTTC	CASSLGQGAYEQYF
-	TRBJ1-1	TRBV5-4	-	TGTGCCAGCAGCTTAGAGGGGGGACACGGGAACACTGAAGCTTTCTTT	CASSLEGGHGNTEAFF
-	TRBJ2-7	TRBV19	-	TGTGCCAGTAGTGCGGGACACTCCTACGAGCAGTACTTC	CASSAGHSYEQYF
-	TRBJ1-5	TRBV19	-	TGTGCCAGTAGTATAGAGCAGGGGCGGCCCCAATTCCCCCAGCATTTT	CASSIEQGRPQFPQHF
-	TRBJ2-7	TRBV19	-	TGTGCCAGTAGTATCTTCCAGGGGGGAGACTACGAGCAGTACTTC	CASSIFQGGDYEQYF
-	TRBJ2-3	TRBV5-1	-	TGCGCCAGCAGCCCAACAACAGGCTTTGCAGATACGCAGTATTTT	CASSPTTGFADTQYF
-	TRBJ2-3	TRBV27	-	TGTGCCAGCAGTTTACGGGTTGGCGGGGTAAGCACAGATACGCAGTATTTT	CASSLRVGGVSTDTQYF
-	TRBJ2-5	TRBV5-1	-	TGCGCCAGCAGCCCCAGGACCCCTGTAGGGGAGACCCAGTACTTC	CASSPRTPVGETQYF
-	TRBJ1-3	TRBV30	-	TGTGCCTGGTTTGGCCCGAGCTCTGGAAACACCATATATTTT	CAWFGPSSGNTIYF
TRBD2	TRBJ2-3	TRBV29-1	-	TGCAGCGTGACTAGCGGGGACTACACAGATACGCAGTATTTT	CSVTSGDYTDTQYF
TRBD1	TRBJ1-6	TRBV6-5	-	TGTGCCAGCAGCTCCCGGGACAGATATAATTCACCCCTCCACTTT	CASSSRDRYNSPLHF
-	TRBJ2-5	TRBV2	-	TGTGCCAGCACTAGGAGCCCAGAGACCCAGTACTTC	CASTRSPETQYF
-	TRBJ2-3	TRBV7-3	-	TGTGCCAGCAGCTTAAATCCCACAGATACGCAGTATTTT	CASSLNPTDTQYF